This T cell receptor (beta chain) was sequenced in a study of sequential checkpoint blockade in melanoma. Study information: Arm A got nivolumab then ipilimumab; arm B the reverse, 1:1.

As to treatment: randomized to nivolumab then ipilimumab (arm A) or the reverse (arm B). DNA-damaging chemotherapy had not been given to any patient beforehand. Sorted cells were live CD3+CD8+, lacking CD19 and CD56, from PBMCs. Generated by immunoSEQ multiplex PCR, the TCRdb table keeps only in-frame clones and is missing some. The table records roughly 20,000 clones, about two thirds of them present only once. V gave up 7 bases and J gave up 0 bases; unmatched junction bases: 8. This CDR3 is built from 16 residues. Germline CDR1 SEHNR, CDR2 FQNEAQ (reference sequence). This sequence originates from a human donor with melanoma. The source was CD8+ T cells sorted from blood (inferred from file names), collected from a patient given nivolumab and ipilimumab in sequence. The chain joins TRBV7-9 to TRBJ2-2; 7 bases line up with TRBD1. The CDR3 nucleotides are TGTGCCAGCACCGACTACAGGGGCGCGAACACCGGGGAGCTGTTTTTT. Amino acid sequence: CASTDYRGANTGELFF.